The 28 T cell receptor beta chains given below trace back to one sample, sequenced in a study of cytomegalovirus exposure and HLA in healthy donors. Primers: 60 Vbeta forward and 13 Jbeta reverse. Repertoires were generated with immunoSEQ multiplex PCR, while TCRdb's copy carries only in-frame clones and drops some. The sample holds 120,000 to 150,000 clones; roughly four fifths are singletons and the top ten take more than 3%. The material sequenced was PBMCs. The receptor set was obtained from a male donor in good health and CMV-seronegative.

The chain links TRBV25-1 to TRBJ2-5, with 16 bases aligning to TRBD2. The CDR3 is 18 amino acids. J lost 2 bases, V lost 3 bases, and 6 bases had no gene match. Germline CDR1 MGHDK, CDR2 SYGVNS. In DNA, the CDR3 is TGTGCCAGCAGTGACCCGGGACTAGCGGGGGGGCGGCAAGAGACCCAGTACTTC. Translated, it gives CASSDPGLAGGRQETQYF.

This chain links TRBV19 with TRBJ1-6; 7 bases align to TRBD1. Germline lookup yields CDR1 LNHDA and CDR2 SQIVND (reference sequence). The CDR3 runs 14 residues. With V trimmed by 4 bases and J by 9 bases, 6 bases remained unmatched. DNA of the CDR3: TGTGCCAGTAGTAGCCGGGACAGTACTTCACCCCTCCACTTT. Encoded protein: CASSSRDSTSPLHF.

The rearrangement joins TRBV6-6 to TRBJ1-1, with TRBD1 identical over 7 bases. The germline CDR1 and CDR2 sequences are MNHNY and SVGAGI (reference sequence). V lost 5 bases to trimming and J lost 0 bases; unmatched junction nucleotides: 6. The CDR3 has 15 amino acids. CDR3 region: CASSDTGTVNTEAFF. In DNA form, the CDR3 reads TGTGCCAGCAGTGACACCGGGACAGTGAACACTGAAGCTTTCTTT.

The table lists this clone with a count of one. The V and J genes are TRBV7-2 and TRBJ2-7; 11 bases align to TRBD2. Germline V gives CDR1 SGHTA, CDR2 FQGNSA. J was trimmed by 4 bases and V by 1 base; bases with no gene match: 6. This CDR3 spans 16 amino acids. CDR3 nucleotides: TGTGCCAGCAGCTTAGAAGTGGCTAGCGGGAGGTACGAGCAGTACTTC. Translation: CASSLEVASGRYEQYF.

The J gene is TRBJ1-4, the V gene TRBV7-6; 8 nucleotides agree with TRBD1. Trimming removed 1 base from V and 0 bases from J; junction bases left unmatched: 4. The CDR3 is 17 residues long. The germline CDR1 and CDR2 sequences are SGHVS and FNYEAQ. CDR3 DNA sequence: TGTGCCAGCAGCTTAGAGACAGGGGAGGCAACTAATGAAAAACTGTTTTTT. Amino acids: CASSLETGEATNEKLFF.

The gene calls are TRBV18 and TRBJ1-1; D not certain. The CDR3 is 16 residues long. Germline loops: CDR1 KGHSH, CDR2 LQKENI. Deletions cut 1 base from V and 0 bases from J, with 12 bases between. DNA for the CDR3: TGTGCCAGCTCACCACTTGCGGATTTGATGAACACTGAAGCTTTCTTT. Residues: CASSPLADLMNTEAFF.

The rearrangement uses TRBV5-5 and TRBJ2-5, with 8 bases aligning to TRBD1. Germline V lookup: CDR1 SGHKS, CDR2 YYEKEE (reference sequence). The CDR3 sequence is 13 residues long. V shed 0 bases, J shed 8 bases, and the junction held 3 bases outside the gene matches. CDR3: CASSLGAGGTQYF. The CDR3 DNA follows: TGTGCCAGCAGCTTGGGTGCAGGGGGCACCCAGTACTTC.

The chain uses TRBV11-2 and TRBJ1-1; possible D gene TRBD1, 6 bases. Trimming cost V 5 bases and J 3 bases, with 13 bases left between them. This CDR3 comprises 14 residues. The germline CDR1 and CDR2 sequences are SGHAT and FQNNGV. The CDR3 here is CASSLRQVDTEAFF. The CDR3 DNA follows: TGTGCCAGCAGCCTTCGACAGGTGGACACTGAAGCTTTCTTT.

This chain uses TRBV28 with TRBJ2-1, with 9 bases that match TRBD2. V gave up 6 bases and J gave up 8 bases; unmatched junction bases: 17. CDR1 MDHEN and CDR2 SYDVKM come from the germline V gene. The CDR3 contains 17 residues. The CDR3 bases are TGTGCCAGCAGGCCCCTCCCGGGACTAGCTGTCGTCCATGAGCAGTTCTTC. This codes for CASRPLPGLAVVHEQFF.

CDR3 in amino acids: CASSPQGAEDEKLFF. DNA for the CDR3: TGTGCCAGCAGTCCGCAGGGGGCGGAAGATGAAAAACTGTTTTTT. The V gene is TRBV28, the J gene TRBJ1-4, with 8 bases lining up with TRBD1. CDR1 and CDR2 (germline): MDHEN, SYDVKM. V dropped 5 bases and J dropped 6; count of bases not matched to a gene: 8. This CDR3 is 15 amino acids long.

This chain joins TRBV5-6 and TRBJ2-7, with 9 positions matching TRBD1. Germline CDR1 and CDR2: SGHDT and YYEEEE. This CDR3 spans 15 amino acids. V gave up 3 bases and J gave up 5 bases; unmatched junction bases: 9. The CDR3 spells CASSSQTGGIDEQYF. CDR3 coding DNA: TGTGCCAGCAGCTCCCAGACAGGGGGTATCGACGAGCAGTACTTC.

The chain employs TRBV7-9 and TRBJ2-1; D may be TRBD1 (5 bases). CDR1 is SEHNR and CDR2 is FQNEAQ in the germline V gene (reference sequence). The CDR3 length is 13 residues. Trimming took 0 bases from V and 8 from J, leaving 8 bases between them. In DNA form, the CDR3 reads TGTGCCAGCAGCTTAGCAGGGGCCTATGAGCAGTTCTTC. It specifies CASSLAGAYEQFF.

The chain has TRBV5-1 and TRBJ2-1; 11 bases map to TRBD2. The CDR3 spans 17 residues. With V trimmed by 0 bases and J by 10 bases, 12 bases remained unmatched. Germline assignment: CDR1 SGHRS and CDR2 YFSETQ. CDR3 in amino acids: CASSLEVLAGGPREQFF. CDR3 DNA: TGCGCCAGCAGCTTGGAAGTATTAGCGGGAGGGCCGCGGGAGCAGTTCTTC.

The CDR3 region has the DNA TGCGCCAGCAGCTTTGGGACAGGGCTTGAGGGGAAGGGCTACACCTTC. Protein product: CASSFGTGLEGKGYTF. The rearrangement uses TRBV5-1 and TRBJ1-2; 9 bases are shared with TRBD1. Losses at the gene ends were 2 bases for V and 8 bases for J; bases not matched to a gene: 13. In germline, CDR1 is SGHRS, CDR2 YFSETQ. The CDR3 is made up of 16 amino acids.

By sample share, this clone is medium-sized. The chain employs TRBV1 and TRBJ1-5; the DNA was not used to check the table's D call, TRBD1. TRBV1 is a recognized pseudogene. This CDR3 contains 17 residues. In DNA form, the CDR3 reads TGCACCAGCAGCCGGGACAGGGGGCGGTTCGGCAATCAGCCCCAGCATTTT. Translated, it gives CTSSRDRGRFGNQPQHF.

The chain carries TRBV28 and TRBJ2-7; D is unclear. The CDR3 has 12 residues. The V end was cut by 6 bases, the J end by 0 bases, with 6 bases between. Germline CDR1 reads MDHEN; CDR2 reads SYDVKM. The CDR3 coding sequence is TGTGCCAGCAGGGCTAGCTCCTACGAGCAGTACTTC. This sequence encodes CASRASSYEQYF.

The CDR3 here is CASSRDSSNQPQHF. CDR3 DNA: TGTGCCAGCAGTCGGGACAGCTCCAATCAGCCCCAGCATTTT. The V and J genes are TRBV6-5 and TRBJ1-5; 7 bases agree with TRBD1. Germline V lookup: CDR1 MNHEY, CDR2 SVGAGI. This CDR3 is built from 14 residues. Germline trimming cut 5 bases from V and 3 bases from J; bases unmatched to any gene: 4.

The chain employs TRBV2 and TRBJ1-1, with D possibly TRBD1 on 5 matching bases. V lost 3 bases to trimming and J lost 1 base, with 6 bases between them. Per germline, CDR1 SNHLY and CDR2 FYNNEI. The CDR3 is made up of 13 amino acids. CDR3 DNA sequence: TGTGCCAGCAGTGACCAGGGGAACACTGAAGCTTTCTTT. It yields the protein CASSDQGNTEAFF.

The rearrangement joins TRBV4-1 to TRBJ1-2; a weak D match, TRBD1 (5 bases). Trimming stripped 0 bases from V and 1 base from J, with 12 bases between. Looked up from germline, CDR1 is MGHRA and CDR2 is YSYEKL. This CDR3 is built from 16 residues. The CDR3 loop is CASSQDARGYNYGYTF. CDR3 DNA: TGCGCCAGCAGCCAAGATGCAAGGGGATATAACTATGGCTACACCTTC.

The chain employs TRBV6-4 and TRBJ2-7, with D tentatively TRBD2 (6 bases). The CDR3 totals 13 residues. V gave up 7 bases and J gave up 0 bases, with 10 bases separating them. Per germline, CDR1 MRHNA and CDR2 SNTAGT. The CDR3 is CASNAGGSYEQYF. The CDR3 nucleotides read TGTGCCAGCAACGCCGGGGGCTCCTACGAGCAGTACTTC.

The CDR3 loop reads CASSANRGPGGYTF. The CDR3 DNA reads as TGTGCCAGCAGCGCCAACAGGGGGCCCGGTGGCTACACCTTC. V gene TRBV9 combines with J gene TRBJ1-2, with 9 bases aligning to TRBD1. The junction had 7 bases not matched to a gene; V was cut back by 3 bases and J by 7 bases. The CDR3 extends over 14 amino acids. Germline lookup yields CDR1 SGDLS and CDR2 YYNGEE.

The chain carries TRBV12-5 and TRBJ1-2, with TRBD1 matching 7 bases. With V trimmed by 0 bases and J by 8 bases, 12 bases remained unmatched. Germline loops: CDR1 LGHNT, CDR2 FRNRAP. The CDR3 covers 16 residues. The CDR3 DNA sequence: TGTGCTAGTGGTTTGGTAGGTGGAGAGGGGGCACGCGGCTACACCTTC. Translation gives CASGLVGGEGARGYTF.

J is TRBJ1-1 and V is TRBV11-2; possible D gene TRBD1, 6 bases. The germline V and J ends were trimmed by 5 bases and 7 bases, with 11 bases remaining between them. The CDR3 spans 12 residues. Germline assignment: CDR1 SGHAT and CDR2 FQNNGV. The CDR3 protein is CASSHRDDEAFF. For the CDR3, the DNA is TGTGCCAGCAGCCACAGGGATGATGAAGCTTTCTTT.

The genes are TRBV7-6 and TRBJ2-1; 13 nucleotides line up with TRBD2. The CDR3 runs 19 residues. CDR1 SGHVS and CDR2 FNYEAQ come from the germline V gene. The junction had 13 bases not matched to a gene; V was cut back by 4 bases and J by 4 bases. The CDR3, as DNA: TGTGCCAGCAGCTCCTCCCCCCGACTAGCGGGAGGCCCTTACAATGAGCAGTTCTTC. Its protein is CASSSSPRLAGGPYNEQFF. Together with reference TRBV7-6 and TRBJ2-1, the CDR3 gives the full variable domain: GAGVSQSPRYKVTKRGQDVALRCDPISGHVSLYWYRQALGQGPEFLTYFNYEAQQDKSGLPNDRFSAERPEGSISTLTIQRTEQRDSAMYRCASSSSPRLAGGPYNEQFFGPGTRLTVL.

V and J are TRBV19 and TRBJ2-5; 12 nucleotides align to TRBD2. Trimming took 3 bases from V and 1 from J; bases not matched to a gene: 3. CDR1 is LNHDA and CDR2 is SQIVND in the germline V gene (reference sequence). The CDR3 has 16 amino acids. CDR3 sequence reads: CASSITSGGSQETQYF. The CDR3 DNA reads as TGTGCCAGTAGTATCACTAGCGGGGGGTCCCAAGAGACCCAGTACTTC.

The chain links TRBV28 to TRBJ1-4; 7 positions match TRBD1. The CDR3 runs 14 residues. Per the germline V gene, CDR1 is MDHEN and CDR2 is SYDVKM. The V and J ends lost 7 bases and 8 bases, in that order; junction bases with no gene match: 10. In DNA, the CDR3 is TGTGCCAGCACCCTAACAGGGGCCGGGGAAAAACTGTTTTTT. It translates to CASTLTGAGEKLFF.

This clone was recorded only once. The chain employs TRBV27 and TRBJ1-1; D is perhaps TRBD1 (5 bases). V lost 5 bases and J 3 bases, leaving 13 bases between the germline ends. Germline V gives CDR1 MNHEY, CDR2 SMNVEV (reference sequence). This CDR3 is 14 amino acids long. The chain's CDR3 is CASSPQGLDTEAFF. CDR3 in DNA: TGTGCCAGCAGTCCTCAGGGTTTGGACACTGAAGCTTTCTTT.

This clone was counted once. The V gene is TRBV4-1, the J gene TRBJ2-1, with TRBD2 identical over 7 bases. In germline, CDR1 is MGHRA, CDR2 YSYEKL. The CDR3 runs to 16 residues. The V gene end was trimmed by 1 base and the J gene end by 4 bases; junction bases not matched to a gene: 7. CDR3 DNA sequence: TGCGCCAGCAGCCAAGCAACCGGGACTACTTACAATGAGCAGTTCTTC. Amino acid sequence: CASSQATGTTYNEQFF.